A selection of T cell receptor beta chains follows, all from one sample in a study of shared clonotypes between healthy human individuals. Repertoires were generated with immunoSEQ multiplex PCR, while TCRdb's copy carries only in-frame clones and drops some. The data show 650,000 to 800,000 clones, with about two thirds seen just once and approximately 2% held by the top ten. Input material: memory CD4+ T cells sorted from blood. All receptors come from a woman aged 30 to 39 in good health. CDR3s include the opening cysteine and the closing phenylalanine or tryptophan. D genes are given only for firm matches. The size entry is marked missing in some rows and otherwise reads once, few, many or a size class.

cdr3_length,j_call,clone_size,v_call,d_call,cdr3_aa,cdr3_nt
14,TRBJ2-5,.,TRBV12-1,.,CASSSSGRGETQYF,TGTGCCAGCAGCTCTAGCGGGAGGGGGGAGACCCAGTACTTC
13,TRBJ2-7,.,TRBV27,.,CASSLGRTYEQYF,TGTGCCAGCAGTTTAGGCAGGACCTACGAGCAGTACTTC
12,TRBJ2-7,.,TRBV10-2,.,CASSVRTYEQYF,TGCGCCAGCAGTGTCAGAACCTACGAGCAGTACTTC
14,TRBJ2-5,once,TRBV7-2,TRBD2,CASSHSGRQETQYF,TGTGCCAGCAGCCATAGCGGGAGGCAAGAGACCCAGTACTTC
15,TRBJ1-1,.,TRBV19,TRBD1,CASSVMTGSYTEAFF,TGTGCCAGTAGTGTAATGACAGGGTCGTACACTGAAGCTTTCTTT
12,TRBJ1-2,few,TRBV4-2,.,CASSQGEGGYTF,TGTGCCAGCAGCCAAGGAGAAGGGGGCTACACCTTC
13,TRBJ2-5,.,TRBV5-1,.,CASSGGTGETQYF,TGCGCCAGCAGCGGAGGGACGGGGGAGACCCAGTACTTC
13,TRBJ2-7,.,TRBV2,TRBD2,CARKLAGAGEQYF,TGTGCCAGAAAACTAGCGGGAGCGGGGGAGCAGTACTTC
12,TRBJ1-1,.,TRBV6-1,TRBD1,CASNRQGTEAFF,TGTGCCAGCAACAGACAGGGCACTGAAGCTTTCTTT
15,TRBJ2-7,.,TRBV5-4,.,CASSKSLGGADEQYF,TGTGCCAGCAGCAAATCGCTTGGGGGGGCGGACGAGCAGTACTTC
13,TRBJ2-7,.,TRBV6-5,.,CASSWDRADEQYF,TGTGCCAGCAGTTGGGACCGTGCGGACGAGCAGTACTTC
13,TRBJ1-4,many,TRBV2,.,CASRGYGNEKLFF,TGTGCCAGCAGGGGTTACGGAAATGAAAAACTGTTTTTT
14,TRBJ1-1,medium-sized,TRBV27,.,CASRSNREPFEAFF,TGTGCCAGCAGATCCAACAGGGAACCTTTTGAAGCTTTCTTT
14,TRBJ2-2,.,TRBV29-1,.,CSVVEGMVSGELFF,TGCAGCGTTGTCGAGGGTATGGTGTCCGGGGAGCTGTTTTTT
18,TRBJ2-1,.,TRBV7-3,TRBD2,CASSPRGLAGVGYNEQFF,TGTGCCAGCAGCCCAAGGGGACTAGCGGGAGTTGGGTACAATGAGCAGTTCTTC
14,TRBJ2-2,.,TRBV18,TRBD2,CASSPDAGAGELFF,TGTGCCAGCTCACCGGACGCGGGAGCCGGGGAGCTGTTTTTT
14,TRBJ2-7,once,TRBV11-2,TRBD1,CASSHTGASYEQYF,TGTGCCAGCAGCCATACAGGGGCATCCTACGAGCAGTACTTC
18,TRBJ2-3,.,TRBV15,TRBD2,CATSRNQASGSTPDTQYF,TGTGCCACCAGCAGAAACCAGGCTAGCGGGAGTACGCCAGATACGCAGTATTTT
19,TRBJ2-6,.,TRBV2,TRBD1,CASRLTGDRGRPGANVLTF,TGTGCCAGCAGATTGACGGGGGACAGGGGACGGCCTGGGGCCAACGTCCTGACTTTC
16,TRBJ1-3,.,TRBV5-1,.,CASRRTVTSSGNTIYF,TGCGCCAGCCGCAGGACAGTTACGAGCTCTGGAAACACCATATATTTT
13,TRBJ2-7,.,TRBV6-5,.,CASSGYNNREQYF,TGTGCCAGCAGCGGATACAATAACCGTGAGCAGTACTTC
18,TRBJ2-7,.,TRBV30,TRBD2,CAWSRMRTSGHPLNEQYF,TGTGCCTGGAGTCGAATGAGGACTAGCGGCCACCCTTTGAACGAGCAGTACTTC
15,TRBJ2-5,.,TRBV7-9,.,CASSLLSEVQETQYF,TGTGCCAGCAGCTTACTTTCTGAGGTTCAAGAGACCCAGTACTTC